One sample yielded the 31 T cell receptor beta chains listed below, sequenced in a study of post-analysis software for immune sequencing data. These TCRs are of unknown antigen specificity. The library was made from cDNA and included unique molecular identifiers. TCRdb reanalysed the PCR reads using MiXCR and keeps one entry per CDR3 protein. The sample has hundreds of thousands of distinct CDR3 sequences; 55% to 60% are singletons. Overall study results and limits: Controls showed lower frequencies than patients for roughly 5 TRBV segments, and TRBV5-6, TRBV5-1 and TRBV20-1 were among these.

Sequencing was performed on blood. These receptors originate from a girl aged 2-10 years with multiple sclerosis.

V is TRBV5-1 and J is TRBJ2-1; D is possibly TRBD1 or TRBD2 (5 bases each). This CDR3 is 13 amino acids long. V gave up 0 bases and J gave up 9 bases, with 10 bases separating them. Per the germline V gene, CDR1 is SGHRS and CDR2 is YFSETQ. The CDR3 DNA reads as TGCGCCAGCAGCTTGGTCGGGGCCACTGAGCAGTTCTTC. It is translated as CASSLVGATEQFF.

The chain is built from TRBV12-3 or TRBV12-4 and TRBJ2-7; D is possibly TRBD1 (6 bases). The DNA end is more similar to TRBJ2-5, so the J call may be wrong. The CDR3 consists of 17 residues. The CDR3 DNA sequence: TGTGCCAGCAGTTTAATCGGGGAAGGGGGATCCCAAGAGACCCAGTACTTC. Translation: CASSLIGEGGSQETQYF.

The chain links TRBV5-1 to TRBJ2-1; 11 bases fit TRBD2. J gave up 15 bases and V 4 bases, and 3 bases lay outside the gene matches. The CDR3 loop spans 11 amino acids. Germline V gene sequence: CDR1 SGHRS, CDR2 YFSETQ. The CDR3 is CASSAGLAAFF. CDR3 bases: TGCGCCAGCAGCGCGGGACTAGCGGCGTTCTTC.

V and J are TRBV6-5 and TRBJ2-2; perhaps TRBD1 as D (6 bases). The CDR3 is made up of 16 amino acids. The germline gives CDR1 MNHEY, CDR2 SVGAGI. V dropped 4 bases and J dropped 2 bases, with 14 bases sitting between them. The CDR3, as DNA: TGTGCCAGCAGTTTCTCCGGGACACATAACACCGGGGAGCTGTTTTTT. Translation gives CASSFSGTHNTGELFF.

This clonotype has only a few counts. This sequence joins TRBV20-1 and TRBJ2-1, with D perhaps assigned TRBD1 or TRBD2 (5 bases each). Deletions cut 3 bases from V and 6 bases from J, with 9 bases between. Germline V gene data show CDR1 as DFQATT and CDR2 as SNEGSKA (reference sequence). The CDR3 consists of 12 residues. The CDR3 sequence: CSASRDVNEQFF. CDR3 nucleotides: TGCAGTGCTAGCAGGGACGTCAATGAGCAGTTCTTC.

The J gene is TRBJ2-3, the V gene TRBV20-1, with 13 nucleotides matching TRBD2. The CDR3 is made up of 16 amino acids. The germline V gene has CDR1 DFQATT and CDR2 SNEGSKA (reference sequence). V shed 0 bases and J 5 bases; nucleotides not matched to a gene: 5. The CDR3 nucleotides are TGCAGTGCTAGAGAGTTCGGACTAGCGGGGGTAGATACGCAGTATTTT. Translating it yields CSAREFGLAGVDTQYF.

The chain carries TRBV12-3 or TRBV12-4 and TRBJ2-3; 13 bases fit TRBD2. CDR3 length: 17 amino acids. V trimming: 5 bases; J trimming: 4 bases; junction bases outside the gene matches: 9. CDR3 sequence reads: CASSLGTSGDVPDTQYF. The CDR3, as DNA: TGTGCCAGCAGTCTTGGGACTAGCGGGGACGTTCCAGATACGCAGTATTTT.

This clonotype is a singleton in its sample. This chain links TRBV9 with TRBJ2-2; 7 bases are a match to TRBD1. Germline-derived CDR1 and CDR2 are SGDLS and YYNGEE. The length of the CDR3 is 15 residues. V lost 2 bases to trimming and J lost 2 bases; unmatched junction nucleotides: 3. CDR3 loop: CASSVRGPNTGELFF. The CDR3 DNA reads as TGTGCCAGCAGCGTGAGGGGGCCAAACACCGGGGAGCTGTTTTTT.

This chain joins TRBV29-1 and TRBJ2-7, with 9 bases matching TRBD1. Germline CDR1 and CDR2: SQVTM and ANQGSEA. The V and J ends lost 4 bases and 4 bases, in that order; junction bases with no gene match: 14. CDR3 length: 16 amino acids. CDR3 protein: CSVGAPSGQGDYEQYF. The CDR3 bases are TGCAGCGTTGGGGCCCCCTCGGGACAGGGCGATTACGAGCAGTACTTC.

This clonotype was observed a handful of times. As DNA, the CDR3 is TGTGCCATCCCCGACAGGGCAAGTACAGATACGCAGTATTTT. Translated: CAIPDRASTDTQYF. The chain joins TRBV7-2 to TRBJ2-3; 7 positions match TRBD1. The junction had 10 bases not matched to a gene; V was cut back by 10 bases and J by 3 bases. Germline V lookup: CDR1 SGHTA, CDR2 FQGNSA. The CDR3 is made up of 14 amino acids.

There are a few counts of this clonotype. CDR3 DNA sequence: TGTGCCAGCAGTCCTGGGGACAGGGGGCATCCCGAGACCCAGTACTTC. Its translation is CASSPGDRGHPETQYF. The chain combines TRBV12-3 or TRBV12-4 with TRBJ2-5; 12 nucleotides match TRBD1. The CDR3 is 16 amino acids. After removal of 5 bases from V and 5 bases from J, the junction contained 9 bases not matched to a gene.

The chain joins TRBV4-2 to TRBJ1-2, with TRBD1 matching 7 bases. Germline V lookup: CDR1 LGHNA, CDR2 YNFKEQ. The CDR3 consists of 17 residues. Trimming removed 2 bases from V and 4 bases from J; junction bases left unmatched: 13. The CDR3 reads CASSQRGTAQSTYGYTF. CDR3 bases: TGTGCCAGCAGCCAAAGAGGGACAGCCCAAAGCACCTATGGCTACACCTTC.

This rearrangement joins TRBV7-9 to TRBJ2-7, with D unclear. This CDR3 contains 14 residues. Between the trimmed V and J ends, which lost 5 bases and 4 bases, there was a span of 15 bases. CDR1 is SEHNR and CDR2 is FQNEAQ in the germline V gene (reference sequence). The CDR3 sequence is CASSLGILGYEQYF. The CDR3 nucleotides are TGTGCCAGCAGCCTGGGGATATTAGGATACGAGCAGTACTTC.

DNA of the CDR3: TGTGCCAGCAGTCAGATGTCACGAGAGACCCAGTACTTC. Translated, it gives CASSQMSRETQYF. The V and J genes are TRBV6-2 or TRBV6-3 and TRBJ2-5, with D unresolved. V was cut by 5 bases and J by 4 bases, with 11 bases left in between. The germline V gene encodes CDR1 MNHEY and CDR2 SVGEGT. The CDR3 loop spans 13 amino acids.

This clonotype appeared a few times. An end of the junction does not agree with germline; a read error may underlie this. The chain is built from TRBV9 and TRBJ2-1; perhaps TRBD1 as D (5 bases). Germline V lookup: CDR1 SGDLS, CDR2 YYNGEE. The CDR3 is 18 residues long. DNA for the CDR3: TGTGCTAGCAGCGTAATCGATAGCTCGGCAGGGATGAGCAATGAGCAGTTCTTC. Protein sequence: CASSVIDSSAGMSNEQFF.

The V and J genes are TRBV24-1 and TRBJ2-3; unclear D gene. The germline V gene has CDR1 KGHDR and CDR2 SFDVKD. This CDR3 region has 16 residues. V dropped 4 bases and J dropped 0 bases, with 13 bases sitting between them. The CDR3 DNA is TGTGCCACCAGTGAGAACCAATCTACTAGCACAGATACGCAGTATTTT. Translated, it gives CATSENQSTSTDTQYF.

Here the CDR3 DNA reads TGTGCCAGCAGTTTCGTCGGGAGGGCCACAGATACGCAGTATTTT. Protein product: CASSFVGRATDTQYF. The V gene is TRBV12-3 or TRBV12-4, the J gene TRBJ2-3, with TRBD2 identical over 8 bases. The CDR3 extends over 15 amino acids. The J segment lost 2 bases and the V segment lost 3 bases, leaving 4 bases of the junction unmatched.

V usage is TRBV4-1 and J usage is TRBJ2-5; 12 bases are a match to TRBD2. The DNA end is more similar to TRBJ2-7, so the J call may be wrong. CDR3 size: 18 residues. Germline CDR1 and CDR2: MGHRA and YSYEKL. CDR3 in amino acids: CASSPRTSGEGSIYEQYF. The CDR3 nucleotides are TGCGCCAGCAGCCCGCGGACTAGCGGGGAGGGAAGTATCTACGAGCAGTACTTC.

The chain is built from TRBV6-5 and TRBJ1-1, with D possibly TRBD1 on 5 matching bases. With 2 bases removed from V and 5 bases from J, the gap between germline ends came to 12 bases. Germline CDR1 is MNHEY and CDR2 is SVGAGI. CDR3 size: 14 residues. CDR3 sequence reads: CASSYIPRDTEAFF. Written as DNA, the CDR3 is TGTGCCAGCAGTTACATACCCAGGGATACTGAAGCTTTCTTT.

The rearrangement links TRBV6-6 to TRBJ1-4, with a tentative D call TRBD1 (6 bases). V was pared by 9 bases and J by 4 bases, with 15 bases between. Looked up from germline, CDR1 is MNHNY and CDR2 is SVGAGI (reference sequence). The CDR3 runs to 14 residues. In nucleotides, the CDR3 is TGTGCCAGTTCACCGACAGGCCGTAATGAAAAACTGTTTTTT. It codes for CASSPTGRNEKLFF.

The CDR3 region is CATRQMSNEQYF. Here the CDR3 DNA reads TGTGCCACCAGACAGATGTCCAATGAGCAGTACTTC. The chain uses TRBV19 and TRBJ2-7; TRBD1 is a possible D gene (5 bases). CDR1 LNHDA and CDR2 SQIVND come from the germline V gene (reference sequence). The V end was cut by 10 bases, the J end by 7 bases, with 17 bases between. The CDR3 is 12 residues long.

This clonotype has a handful of counts. The chain uses TRBV6-1 and TRBJ1-1; D may be TRBD1 (5 bases). The CDR3 runs to 12 residues. Germline CDR1 and CDR2: MNHNS and SASEGT. V lost 6 bases to trimming and J lost 7 bases, with 12 bases between them. Written as DNA, the CDR3 is TGTGCCAGCAGGGAGGGGCAACTTGAAGCTTTCTTT. This translates into CASREGQLEAFF.

This clonotype appeared a few times. The genes are TRBV27 and TRBJ2-7, with 7 bases matching TRBD1. Per germline, CDR1 MNHEY and CDR2 SMNVEV (reference sequence). The junction had 6 bases not matched to a gene; V was cut back by 2 bases and J by 2 bases. The CDR3 totals 15 residues. The CDR3: CASSLTQGITYEQYF. The CDR3 bases are TGTGCCAGCAGTTTAACACAGGGGATCACCTACGAGCAGTACTTC.

V and J are TRBV5-1 and TRBJ1-2; TRBD1 agrees at 9 bases. Germline CDR1 is SGHRS and CDR2 is YFSETQ. Trimming removed 0 bases from V and 5 bases from J; junction bases left unmatched: 11. The CDR3 is 17 residues long. The CDR3 spells CASSLGVGGQGTYGYTF. DNA for the CDR3: TGCGCCAGCAGCTTGGGAGTCGGCGGACAGGGGACGTATGGCTACACCTTC.

This clonotype has a handful of counts. The V call is TRBV14, the J call TRBJ1-5; D is undetermined. The CDR3 contains 16 residues. Trimming stripped 2 bases from V and 0 bases from J, with 11 bases between. Germline V CDR1 and CDR2: SGHDN, FVKESK. The CDR3 nucleotides are TGTGCCAGCAGCCAATGGGATAGCCATAGCAATCAGCCCCAGCATTTT. It translates to CASSQWDSHSNQPQHF. Full variable domain (remainder filled in from reference TRBV14 and TRBJ1-5): EAGVTQFPSHSVIEKGQTVTLRCDPISGHDNLYWYRRVMGKEIKFLLHFVKESKQDESGMPNNRFLAERTGGTYSTLKVQPAELEDSGVYFCASSQWDSHSNQPQHFGDGTRLSIL.

The chain recombines TRBV28 with TRBJ2-4, with D unclear. Germline V gene sequence: CDR1 MDHEN, CDR2 SYDVKM. Trimming pared 5 bases from V and 0 bases from J, leaving 11 bases between. The CDR3 length is 15 residues. The CDR3 nucleotides read TGTGCCAGCAGTACAGTGGGTCTAGCCAAAAACATTCAGTACTTC. Amino acid sequence: CASSTVGLAKNIQYF.

The chain couples TRBV5-1 to TRBJ2-7; D not certain. Germline V gives CDR1 SGHRS, CDR2 YFSETQ. With 4 bases removed from V and 3 bases from J, the gap between germline ends came to 17 bases. The CDR3 extends over 15 amino acids. The CDR3 loop is CASSAAFWVDYEQYF. CDR3 in DNA: TGCGCCAGCAGCGCGGCATTCTGGGTCGACTACGAGCAGTACTTC.

The rearrangement joins TRBV21-1 to TRBJ2-4. TRBV21-1 counts as a pseudogene. The CDR3 length is 14 residues. CDR3 loop: CASPNVQAKNIQYF. CDR3 in DNA: TGTGCCAGCCCGAACGTCCAAGCCAAAAACATTCAGTACTTC.

In this sample, this clonotype turned up many times. The V call is TRBV11-2, the J call TRBJ1-6; a weak D match, TRBD1 (6 bases). V dropped 3 bases and J dropped 9 bases, with 15 bases sitting between them. Germline V gene data show CDR1 as SGHAT and CDR2 as FQNNGV. The CDR3 consists of 15 residues. The CDR3 sequence is CASSLGAFSGSPLHF. The DNA for the CDR3 is TGTGCCAGCAGCTTGGGGGCCTTCTCAGGTTCACCCCTCCACTTT. Full variable domain (outside the CDR3, taken from reference TRBV11-2 and TRBJ1-6): EAGVAQSPRYKIIEKRQSVAFWCNPISGHATLYWYQQILGQGPKLLIQFQNNGVVDDSQLPKDRFSAERLKGVDSTLKIQPAKLEDSAVYLCASSLGAFSGSPLHFGNGTRLTVT.

The rearrangement links TRBV5-1 to TRBJ2-3, with TRBD2 identical over 8 bases. The CDR3 consists of 17 residues. Losses at the gene ends were 4 bases for V and 1 base for J; bases not matched to a gene: 11. CDR1 and CDR2 (germline): SGHRS, YFSETQ. CDR3 nucleotides: TGCGCCAGCAGCCGCCGAATGACTAGCGCGCGCACAGATACGCAGTATTTT. Amino acids: CASSRRMTSARTDTQYF.

The V call is TRBV7-2, the J call TRBJ2-7; D remains ambiguous. Trimming stripped 1 base from V and 2 bases from J, with 9 bases between. Per germline, CDR1 SGHTA and CDR2 FQGNSA. This CDR3 region has 14 residues. For the CDR3, the DNA is TGTGCCAGCAGCTTAGGTCCAGGAGCCTACGAGCAGTACTTC. Amino acids: CASSLGPGAYEQYF.